These 14 T cell receptor beta chains were all obtained from the same sample, sequenced in a study of OX40 agonist ivuxolimab in advanced cancers. Some clones are missing from TCRdb's copy, which holds only in-frame ones; the method was immunoSEQ multiplex PCR. The sample lists about 46,000 clones; more than 75% were seen once. The sequenced sample was CD4+ or CD8+ T cells sorted from blood, obtained in a trial of the OX40 agonist ivuxolimab. The receptors here all came from an adult with an advanced solid tumor such as melanoma, head and neck, liver or kidney cancer.

The chain couples TRBV7-2 to TRBJ1-4; no firm D call. The CDR3 spans 16 residues. Per the germline V gene, CDR1 is SGHTA and CDR2 is FQGNSA. Trimming removed 2 bases at V and 2 bases at J, with 12 bases between. DNA of the CDR3: TGTGCCAGCAGCTTACCGAAAGGAGGCACTAATGAAAAACTGTTTTTT. Translation gives CASSLPKGGTNEKLFF. The variable domain in full, with the rest retrieved from reference TRBV7-2 and TRBJ1-4, is GAGVSQSPSNKVTEKGKDVELRCDPISGHTALYWYRQSLGQGLEFLIYFQGNSAPDKSGLPSDRFSAERTGGSVSTLTIQRTQQEDSAVYLCASSLPKGGTNEKLFFGSGTQLSVL.

The chain combines TRBV6-6 with TRBJ1-1; TRBD1 aligns across 8 bases. The CDR3 contains 15 residues. The germline V gene encodes CDR1 MNHNY and CDR2 SVGAGI (reference sequence). J gave up 4 bases and V 5 bases, and 9 bases lay outside the gene matches. CDR3 in DNA: TGTGCCAGCAGTCGGACAGGGACTATGGCCACTGAAGCTTTCTTT. Translation: CASSRTGTMATEAFF.

The rearrangement uses TRBV6-1 and TRBJ1-2; D is unresolved. CDR3 length: 13 amino acids. V was pared by 2 bases and J by 4 bases, with 8 bases between. Germline V CDR1 and CDR2: MNHNS, SASEGT. The CDR3 DNA reads as TGTGCCAGCAGTGAACAAGGGCCCTATGGCTACACCTTC. Encoded protein: CASSEQGPYGYTF.

This sequence joins TRBV2 and TRBJ1-2; TRBD1 aligns across 9 bases. The V gene end was trimmed by 4 bases and the J gene end by 6 bases; junction bases not matched to a gene: 12. The CDR3 length is 16 residues. From germline, CDR1 is SNHLY and CDR2 FYNNEI. As DNA, the CDR3 is TGTGCCAGCAGTGCCTCGCTGGGACAGGGAAGCGATGGCTACACCTTC. It codes for CASSASLGQGSDGYTF.

This clone has just one count. The chain employs TRBV4-1 and TRBJ2-3, with 9 bases fitting TRBD1. Trimming took 4 bases from V and 2 from J; bases not matched to a gene: 7. This CDR3 comprises 16 residues. Per the germline V gene, CDR1 is MGHRA and CDR2 is YSYEKL. The CDR3 loop reads CASSLRGTGNTDTQYF. CDR3 DNA sequence: TGCGCCAGCAGCCTTCGAGGGACAGGGAACACAGATACGCAGTATTTT.

V and J are TRBV7-9 and TRBJ2-4; D tentatively fits TRBD1 or TRBD2 (5 bases each). V gave up 8 bases and J gave up 0 bases, with 11 bases separating them. Germline V CDR1 and CDR2: SEHNR, FQNEAQ (reference sequence). The CDR3 runs 14 residues. DNA for the CDR3: TGTGCCAGCCGAGGGGACCTAGCCAAAAACATTCAGTACTTC. It encodes CASRGDLAKNIQYF.

The chain joins TRBV6-5 to TRBJ2-1; the D is unclear. The CDR3 is 13 amino acids. Germline V gene lookup returns CDR1 MNHEY and CDR2 SVGAGI. V was clipped by 0 bases and J by 10 bases, with 10 bases between them. The CDR3 bases are TGTGCCAGCAGTTACTCGGTGCCCGGGGAGCAGTTCTTC. This gives the protein CASSYSVPGEQFF.

This clone was observed a handful of times. J is TRBJ1-1 and V is TRBV7-9; D is unclear. The V gene lost 1 base and the J gene lost 4 bases, with 10 bases spanning the gap. CDR1 and CDR2 from the germline V gene are SEHNR and FQNEAQ (reference sequence). This CDR3 region has 14 residues. CDR3 protein: CASSLETSATEAFF. The CDR3 nucleotides read TGTGCCAGCAGCTTAGAGACCTCGGCCACTGAAGCTTTCTTT.

This clone was seen a single time. The chain recombines TRBV4-1 with TRBJ2-1, with D possibly matching TRBD2 (5 bases). The germline gives CDR1 MGHRA, CDR2 YSYEKL. V lost 2 bases and J lost 0, with 8 bases in between. The CDR3 length is 15 residues. In DNA, the CDR3 is TGCGCCAGCAGCCAAACGGCGGGCTCCTACAATGAGCAGTTCTTC. This encodes CASSQTAGSYNEQFF.

This chain links TRBV5-1 with TRBJ2-3; 7 nucleotides line up with TRBD2. This CDR3 contains 17 residues. V lost 1 base and J lost 2; bases outside the gene matches: 10. The germline CDR1 and CDR2 sequences are SGHRS and YFSETQ. CDR3 region: CASSLPRGGGYTDTQYF. In nucleotides, the CDR3 is TGCGCCAGCAGCTTGCCCCGGGGCGGGGGATACACAGATACGCAGTATTTT.

The CDR3 is CASSRAGGSYNEQFF. The CDR3 DNA sequence: TGTGCCAGCAGCCGCGCGGGGGGGAGCTACAATGAGCAGTTCTTC. The chain employs TRBV9 and TRBJ2-1; 9 bases fit TRBD2. The CDR3 runs 15 residues. Germline CDR1 is SGDLS and CDR2 is YYNGEE. Trimming removed 4 bases from V and 3 bases from J; junction bases left unmatched: 5.

The rearrangement joins TRBV19 to TRBJ1-5; 10 bases line up with TRBD1. The CDR3 sequence is 16 residues long. The ends lost 5 bases at V and 0 bases at J; junction bases unmatched: 4. The germline CDR1 and CDR2 sequences are LNHDA and SQIVND (reference sequence). DNA of the CDR3: TGTGCCAGTAGTCCGACAGGGGGCAATAGCAATCAGCCCCAGCATTTT. It is translated as CASSPTGGNSNQPQHF.

This clone was recorded a few times. V gene TRBV9 combines with J gene TRBJ2-2; D call uncertain. Germline V gene lookup returns CDR1 SGDLS and CDR2 YYNGEE. This CDR3 has 15 residues. V was pared by 5 bases and J by 0 bases, with 11 bases between. CDR3 sequence: CASRVGTTNTGELFF. DNA for the CDR3: TGTGCCAGCAGGGTGGGAACCACGAACACCGGGGAGCTGTTTTTT.

The table lists this clone with a count of one. This chain links TRBV13 with TRBJ2-5; D remains unclear. Germline-derived CDR1 and CDR2 are PRHDT and FYEKMQ (reference sequence). V dropped 1 base and J dropped 4 bases, with 16 bases sitting between them. CDR3 length: 16 residues. CDR3 amino acids: CASSLARNTPGETQYF. CDR3 DNA: TGTGCCAGCAGCTTAGCCCGGAATACCCCGGGAGAGACCCAGTACTTC.